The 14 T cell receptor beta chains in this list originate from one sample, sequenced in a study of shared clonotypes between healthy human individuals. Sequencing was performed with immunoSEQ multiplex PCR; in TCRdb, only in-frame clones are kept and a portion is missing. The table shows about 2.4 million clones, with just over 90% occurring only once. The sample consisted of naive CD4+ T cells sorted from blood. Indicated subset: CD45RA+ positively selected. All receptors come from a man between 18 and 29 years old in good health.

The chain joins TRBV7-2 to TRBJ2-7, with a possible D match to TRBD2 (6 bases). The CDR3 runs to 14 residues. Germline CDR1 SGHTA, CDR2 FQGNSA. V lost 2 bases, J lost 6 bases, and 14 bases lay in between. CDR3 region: CASSLTGVGREQYF. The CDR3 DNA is TGTGCCAGCAGCTTAACGGGAGTGGGTCGCGAGCAGTACTTC.

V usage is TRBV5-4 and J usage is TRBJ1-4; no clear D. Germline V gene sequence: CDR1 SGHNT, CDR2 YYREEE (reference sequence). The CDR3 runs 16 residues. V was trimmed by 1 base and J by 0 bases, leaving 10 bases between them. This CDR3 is CASSLYGQATNEKLFF. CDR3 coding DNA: TGTGCCAGCAGCTTGTATGGGCAGGCAACTAATGAAAAACTGTTTTTT.

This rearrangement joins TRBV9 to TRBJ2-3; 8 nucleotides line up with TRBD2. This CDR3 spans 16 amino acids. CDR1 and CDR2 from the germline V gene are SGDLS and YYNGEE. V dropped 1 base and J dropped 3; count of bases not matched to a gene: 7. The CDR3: CASSVTAGEFTDTQYF. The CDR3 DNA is TGTGCCAGCAGCGTAACAGCGGGGGAGTTTACAGATACGCAGTATTTT.

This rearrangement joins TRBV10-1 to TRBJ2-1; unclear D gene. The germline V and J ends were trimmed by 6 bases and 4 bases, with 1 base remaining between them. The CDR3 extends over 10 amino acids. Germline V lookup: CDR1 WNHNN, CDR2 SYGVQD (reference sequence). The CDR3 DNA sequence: TGCGCCAGCAGGTACAATGAGCAGTTCTTC. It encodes CASRYNEQFF.

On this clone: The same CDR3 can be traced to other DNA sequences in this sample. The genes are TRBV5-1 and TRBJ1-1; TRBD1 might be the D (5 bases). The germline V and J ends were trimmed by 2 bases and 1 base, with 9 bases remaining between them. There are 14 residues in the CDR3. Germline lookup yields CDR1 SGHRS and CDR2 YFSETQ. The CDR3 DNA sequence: TGCGCCAGCAGCTTCGGCCAGGGGAACACTGAAGCTTTCTTT. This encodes CASSFGQGNTEAFF.

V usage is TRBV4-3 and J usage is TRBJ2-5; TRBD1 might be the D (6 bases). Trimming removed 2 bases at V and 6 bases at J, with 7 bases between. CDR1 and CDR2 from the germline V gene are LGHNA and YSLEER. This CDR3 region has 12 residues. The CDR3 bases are TGCGCCAGCAGCCAACAGGGGAAGACCCAGTACTTC. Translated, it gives CASSQQGKTQYF.

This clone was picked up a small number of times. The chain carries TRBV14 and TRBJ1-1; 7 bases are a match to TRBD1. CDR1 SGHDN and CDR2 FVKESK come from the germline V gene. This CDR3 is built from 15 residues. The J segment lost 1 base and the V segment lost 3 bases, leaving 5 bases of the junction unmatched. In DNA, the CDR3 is TGTGCCAGCAGCCAGGAGGGACAGCCGAACACTGAAGCTTTCTTT. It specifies CASSQEGQPNTEAFF.

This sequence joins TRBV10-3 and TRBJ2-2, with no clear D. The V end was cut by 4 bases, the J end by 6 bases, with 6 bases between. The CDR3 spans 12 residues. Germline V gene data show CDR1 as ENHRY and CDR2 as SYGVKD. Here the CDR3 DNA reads TGTGCCATCAGTGGCTACGCCGGGGAGCTGTTTTTT. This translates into CAISGYAGELFF.

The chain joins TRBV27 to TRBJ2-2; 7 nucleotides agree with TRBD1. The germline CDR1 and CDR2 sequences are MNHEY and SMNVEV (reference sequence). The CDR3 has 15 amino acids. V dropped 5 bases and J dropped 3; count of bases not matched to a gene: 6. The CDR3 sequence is CASSPGTADTGELFF. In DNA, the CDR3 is TGTGCCAGCAGTCCCGGGACAGCGGACACCGGGGAGCTGTTTTTT.

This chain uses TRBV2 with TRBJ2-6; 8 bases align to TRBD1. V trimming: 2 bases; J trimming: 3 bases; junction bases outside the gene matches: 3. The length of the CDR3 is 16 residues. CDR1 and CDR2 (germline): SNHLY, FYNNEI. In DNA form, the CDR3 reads TGTGCCAGCAGTGAATTGGGGACAGGTGGGGCCAACGTCCTGACTTTC. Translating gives CASSELGTGGANVLTF. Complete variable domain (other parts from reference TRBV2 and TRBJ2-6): EPEVTQTPSHQVTQMGQEVILRCVPISNHLYFYWYRQILGQKVEFLVSFYNNEISEKSEIFDDQFSVERPDGSNFTLKIRSTKLEDSAMYFCASSELGTGGANVLTFGAGSRLTVL.

DNA of the CDR3: TGTGCCAGCATGAGGGAGAGCCCCTCCTACGAGCAGTACTTC. This translates into CASMRESPSYEQYF. This sequence joins TRBV6-5 and TRBJ2-7; possibly TRBD2 for D (5 bases). Trimming removed 7 bases at V and 0 bases at J, with 13 bases between. The germline CDR1 and CDR2 sequences are MNHEY and SVGAGI. The CDR3 runs to 14 residues.

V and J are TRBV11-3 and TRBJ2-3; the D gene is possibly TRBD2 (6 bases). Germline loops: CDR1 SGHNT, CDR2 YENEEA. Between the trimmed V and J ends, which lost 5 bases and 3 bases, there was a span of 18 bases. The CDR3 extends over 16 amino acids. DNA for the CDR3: TGTGCCAGCAGCCCCACCCCGGGGGAAACAACAGATACGCAGTATTTT. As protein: CASSPTPGETTDTQYF.

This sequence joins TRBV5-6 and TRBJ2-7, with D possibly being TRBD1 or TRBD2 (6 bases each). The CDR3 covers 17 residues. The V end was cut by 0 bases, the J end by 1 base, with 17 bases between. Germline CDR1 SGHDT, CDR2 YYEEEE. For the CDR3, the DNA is TGTGCCAGCAGCTTGGCAACCGGGGGCGGAAAATCCTACGAGCAGTACTTC. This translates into CASSLATGGGKSYEQYF.

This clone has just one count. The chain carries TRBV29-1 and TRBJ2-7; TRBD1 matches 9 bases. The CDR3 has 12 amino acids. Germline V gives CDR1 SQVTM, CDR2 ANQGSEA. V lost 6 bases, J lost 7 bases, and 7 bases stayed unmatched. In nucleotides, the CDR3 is TGCAGCGTGGGGACAGGGATGGGGGAGCAGTACTTC. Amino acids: CSVGTGMGEQYF.